The source of this TCR beta chain is a study of T cells and Merkel cell carcinoma outcomes. General study points: Reportedly, T-cell repertoire with density predicts Merkel cell carcinoma outcomes.

A word on this clone: The antigen is not known. An end of the junction differs from the germline gene, which may be a read error.

Repertoires were generated with immunoSEQ multiplex PCR, while TCRdb's copy carries only in-frame clones and drops some. The data hold roughly 3,500 clones, with over 80% observed a single time. The TCR sequence derives from a human donor with Merkel cell carcinoma. Sequencing was done on a sample of tumor tissue from Merkel cell carcinoma.

CDR3 region: CANSQDPSYEQYF. The CDR3, as DNA: TGTGCCAACAGCCAAGACCCCTCCTACGAGCAGTACTTC. The chain uses TRBV14 and TRBJ2-7; D is undetermined. The CDR3 has 13 amino acids. Looked up from germline, CDR1 is SGHDN and CDR2 is FVKESK.